These T cell receptor beta chains were read from a single sample in a study of Graves' ophthalmopathy and Graves' hyperthyroidism. Each CDR3 protein gets one entry after TCRdb re-called the multiplex PCR reads with MiXCR. The data contain 400,000 to 500,000 distinct CDR3 sequences, under 25% of them singletons. The sequencing sample was made of peripheral blood. Receptors originate from a woman aged 18-35 years with stable Graves' hyperthyroidism. Each CDR3 is given with its conserved first and last residue. A D gene is named only where the DNA matches it firmly. For some rows the clone size is stated as once, few or many, or as a class when expanded; others skip it.

size,J,D,V,CDR3,DNA
few,TRBJ2-5,-,TRBV18,CASAPGNQETQYF,TGTGCCAGCGCCCCGGGGAATCAAGAGACCCAGTACTTC
-,TRBJ2-2,-,TRBV3-1,CASSQEVGTGELFF,TGTGCCAGCAGCCAAGAAGTAGGGACCGGGGAGCTGTTTTTT
many,TRBJ2-7,TRBD2,TRBV7-9,CASSLTSGKAQQYF,TGTGCCAGCAGCCTGACTAGCGGGAAAGCTCAGCAGTACTTC
few,TRBJ2-7,-,TRBV5-1,CASSLTRSDEQYF,TGCGCCAGCAGCTTGACAAGGTCGGACGAGCAGTACTTC
many,TRBJ2-5,-,TRBV6-1,CASSEFQGGGETQYF,TGTGCCAGCAGTGAATTCCAGGGAGGTGGGGAGACCCAGTACTTC
-,TRBJ2-7,-,TRBV29-1,CSVEDLVGGLYEQYF,TGCAGCGTTGAAGATCTAGTCGGCGGGCTCTACGAGCAGTACTTC
many,TRBJ1-1,TRBD1,TRBV6-4,CASNHRGMDTEAFF,TGTGCCAGCAACCACAGGGGCATGGACACTGAAGCTTTCTTT
many,TRBJ2-7,-,TRBV3-1,CASSPRPYEQYF,TGTGCCAGCAGCCCTCGACCCTACGAGCAGTACTTC
many,TRBJ2-5,-,TRBV6-2/TRBV6-3,CASRRDLGGQEAQYF,TGTGCCAGCAGGCGGGACCTTGGGGGCCAAGAGGCCCAGTACTTC
few,TRBJ1-2,-,TRBV12-3/TRBV12-4,CASSLDPPGDGYTF,TGTGCCAGCAGTTTAGATCCCCCCGGGGATGGCTACACCTTC
-,TRBJ2-7,-,TRBV11-1,CASSLGYLAQAGEQYF,TGTGCCAGCAGCTTAGGTTATCTGGCCCAAGCCGGCGAGCAGTACTTC
once,TRBJ2-7,TRBD1,TRBV6-1,CASRKADRGYEQYF,TGTGCCAGCAGAAAAGCTGACAGGGGCTACGAGCAGTACTTC
many,TRBJ2-5,-,TRBV6-5,CASSYSIFGGGREETQYF,TGTGCCAGCAGTTACTCTATTTTCGGGGGTGGAAGGGAAGAGACCCAGTACTTC
many,TRBJ2-7,TRBD2,TRBV5-1,CASSLDRELAGSYEQYF,TGCGCCAGCAGCTTGGATAGAGAACTAGCGGGCTCCTACGAGCAGTACTTC
many,TRBJ2-2,-,TRBV9,CASSREGGWTGELFF,TGTGCCAGCAGCAGAGAAGGGGGGTGGACCGGGGAGCTGTTTTTT
many,TRBJ2-7,-,TRBV28,CASSLSTRGMYEQYF,TGTGCCAGCAGTTTAAGTACGCGGGGTATGTACGAGCAGTACTTC
many,TRBJ2-7,-,TRBV6-1,CASSELYEQYF,TGTGCCAGCAGTGAGCTCTACGAGCAGTACTTC
-,TRBJ2-7,TRBD1,TRBV7-2,CASSWTGDGNEQYF,TGTGCCAGCAGCTGGACAGGGGATGGGAACGAGCAGTACTTC
many,TRBJ1-5,-,TRBV6-1,CASSEATTGLQPQHF,TGTGCCAGCAGTGAGGCTACCACAGGGCTTCAGCCCCAGCATTTT
many,TRBJ1-2,-,TRBV28,CASSLYPREDGYTF,TGTGCCAGCAGTTTATACCCCAGGGAGGATGGCTACACCTTC
few,TRBJ2-7,-,TRBV6-1,CASTQQVHSYDQYF,TGTGCCAGCACCCAACAGGTGCACTCCTACGATCAGTACTTC